Each of the 18 T cell receptor beta chains below was sequenced from the same sample in a study of T cell responses to AZD1222 COVID-19 vaccine. The protocol was immunoSEQ multiplex PCR, while the TCRdb copy is restricted to in-frame clones and leaves out a portion. In the table there are 120,000 to 150,000 clones, approximately 88% of which are singletons. This sample comprised peripheral blood, obtained on day 0 of AZD1222 vaccination. The receptors originated from an adult in good health.

This chain uses TRBV27 with TRBJ2-1, with D perhaps matching TRBD2 (5 bases). This CDR3 has 15 amino acids. Per germline, CDR1 MNHEY and CDR2 SMNVEV (reference sequence). V was cut by 4 bases and J by 6 bases, with 16 bases left in between. The CDR3 coding sequence is TGTGCCAGCAGTTATGGGAATGTAGCGACCAATGAGCAGTTCTTC. As protein: CASSYGNVATNEQFF.

The chain couples TRBV12-5 to TRBJ1-1, with D perhaps matching TRBD1 (6 bases). Trimming left V 1 base short and J 8 bases short, with 14 bases between. This CDR3 has 14 residues. Germline lookup yields CDR1 LGHNT and CDR2 FRNRAP. CDR3 nucleotide sequence: TGTGCTAGTGGTTTGGGGATACAGGGAACCGAAGCTTTCTTT. This translates into CASGLGIQGTEAFF. The variable domain in full, completed from reference TRBV12-5 and TRBJ1-1, reads DARVTQTPRHKVTEMGQEVTMRCQPILGHNTVFWYRQTMMQGLELLAYFRNRAPLDDSGMPKDRFSAEMPDATLATLKIQPSEPRDSAVYFCASGLGIQGTEAFFGQGTRLTVV.

The chain combines TRBV19 with TRBJ2-4, with D possibly matching TRBD2 (7 bases). The V end was cut by 7 bases, the J end by 3 bases, with 22 bases between. The CDR3 sequence is 17 residues long. Germline V CDR1 and CDR2: LNHDA, SQIVND (reference sequence). The CDR3 loop reads CASNDSHGGRGKNIQYF. In DNA, the CDR3 is TGTGCCAGTAACGACTCGCACGGGGGGCGAGGCAAAAACATTCAGTACTTC.

J is TRBJ2-5 and V is TRBV4-2, with 9 positions matching TRBD2. Trimming removed 4 bases from V and 3 bases from J; junction bases left unmatched: 3. Germline lookup yields CDR1 LGHNA and CDR2 YNFKEQ. The CDR3 is 14 residues long. The CDR3 spells CASSLSGRKETQYF. For the CDR3, the DNA is TGTGCCAGCAGCCTAAGCGGGAGGAAAGAGACCCAGTACTTC.

The chain's CDR3 is CASRGRALISGNTIYF. The CDR3 DNA is TGTGCCAGTAGGGGACGGGCGCTAATCTCTGGAAACACCATATATTTT. The chain links TRBV19 to TRBJ1-3, with D tentatively TRBD1 (5 bases). Trimming pared 6 bases from V and 0 bases from J, leaving 15 bases between. This CDR3 has 16 amino acids. CDR1 LNHDA and CDR2 SQIVND come from the germline V gene (reference sequence).

The J gene is TRBJ2-7, the V gene TRBV7-2; weak D call: TRBD2 (6 bases). This CDR3 is 14 amino acids long. Germline loops: CDR1 SGHTA, CDR2 FQGNSA. Trimming removed 3 bases from V and 1 base from J, with 10 bases in between. The DNA of the CDR3 is TGTGCCAGCAGCTTGGTACTAGCATCCTACGAGCAGTACTTC. It codes for CASSLVLASYEQYF.

The V and J genes are TRBV6-1 and TRBJ1-2; TRBD1 matches at 7 bases. The CDR3 sequence is 14 residues long. J gave up 8 bases and V 2 bases, and 8 bases lay outside the gene matches. Germline CDR1 MNHNS, CDR2 SASEGT. The CDR3 is CASSERVGGYGYTF. The CDR3 DNA sequence: TGTGCCAGCAGTGAACGGGTAGGGGGCTACGGCTACACCTTC.

The rearrangement uses TRBV6-5 and TRBJ2-5, with 9 bases fitting TRBD1. The CDR3 totals 14 residues. Germline trimming cut 7 bases from V and 5 bases from J; bases unmatched to any gene: 8. CDR1 and CDR2 from the germline V gene are MNHEY and SVGAGI. The CDR3 region has the DNA TGTGCCAGCACGGGGACAGGGTTCGGGGAGACCCAGTACTTC. Translated, it gives CASTGTGFGETQYF.

The chain couples TRBV7-9 to TRBJ2-1; possible D gene TRBD1, 5 bases. Trimming removed 4 bases from V and 7 bases from J, with 8 bases in between. Looked up from germline, CDR1 is SEHNR and CDR2 is FQNEAQ (reference sequence). This CDR3 has 12 residues. The CDR3 here is CASSWGLNEQFF. For the CDR3, the DNA is TGTGCCAGCAGCTGGGGCCTAAATGAGCAGTTCTTC.

The rearrangement joins TRBV29-1 to TRBJ2-1, with a possible D match to TRBD1 (5 bases). Germline assignment: CDR1 SQVTM and CDR2 ANQGSEA. Trimming took 0 bases from V and 8 from J, leaving 11 bases between them. The CDR3 has 13 residues. The CDR3 DNA sequence: TGCAGCGTTGAAGATGAAGTCAGGGATGAGCAGTTCTTC. This translates into CSVEDEVRDEQFF.

The chain links TRBV4-3 to TRBJ2-7; D perhaps matches TRBD1 (5 bases). The CDR3 has 15 amino acids. The ends were cut back, 3 bases at V and 1 base at J, with 13 bases in the middle. Per the germline V gene, CDR1 is LGHNA and CDR2 is YSLEER. CDR3 DNA: TGCGCCAGCAGCCAGATGACAGTAGGTTCCTACGAGCAGTACTTC. Its translation: CASSQMTVGSYEQYF.

DNA of the CDR3: TGTGCCAGCAGCCAAGCGGTACGTCCCTCCTATAATTCACCCCTCCACTTT. It encodes CASSQAVRPSYNSPLHF. V gene TRBV3-1 (or the pseudogene TRBV3-2) combines with J gene TRBJ1-6; D is uncertain. CDR3 length equals 17 residues. The V end lost 1 base, the J end lost 0 bases, and 10 bases lay between the germline ends. The germline V gene has CDR1 LGHDT and CDR2 YNNKEL (reference sequence).

The chain combines TRBV5-1 with TRBJ2-7; TRBD1 matches 11 bases. The CDR3 loop spans 14 amino acids. Trimming removed 7 bases from V and 6 bases from J; junction bases left unmatched: 9. CDR1 is SGHRS and CDR2 is YFSETQ in the germline V gene. For the CDR3, the DNA is TGCGCCAGCGGGGCTGGGACAGGGGGAGCCGAGCAGTACTTC. As protein: CASGAGTGGAEQYF.

The chain has TRBV19 and TRBJ1-1; no definite D call. Germline V lookup: CDR1 LNHDA, CDR2 SQIVND (reference sequence). The germline V and J ends were trimmed by 5 bases and 1 base, with 8 bases remaining between them. This CDR3 has 13 amino acids. The CDR3 DNA reads as TGTGCCAGTAGTTATACAGAGAACACTGAAGCTTTCTTT. Amino acids: CASSYTENTEAFF.

The genes are TRBV12-5 and TRBJ1-4; TRBD1 agrees at 8 bases. Germline assignment: CDR1 LGHNT and CDR2 FRNRAP. The V segment lost 6 bases and the J segment 8 bases; nucleotides outside the gene matches: 32. The CDR3 loop spans 22 amino acids. CDR3 nucleotide sequence: TGTGCTAGTGGCCGAGCCTCCTCTAGCGCCGGGACAGGTCACTGGGGACCCGAAAAACTGTTTTTT. It yields the protein CASGRASSSAGTGHWGPEKLFF.

The CDR3 DNA reads as TGCGCCAGCAGCTTGGAACTAGCTTCCTACAATGAGCAGTTCTTC. This sequence encodes CASSLELASYNEQFF. The V gene is TRBV5-1, the J gene TRBJ2-1; D is perhaps TRBD2 (6 bases). Germline CDR1 is SGHRS and CDR2 is YFSETQ. Trimming pared 0 bases from V and 1 base from J, leaving 8 bases between. This CDR3 has 15 amino acids.

The rearrangement joins TRBV7-6 to TRBJ2-7, with D uncertain. CDR1 is SGHVS and CDR2 is FNYEAQ in the germline V gene. The CDR3 contains 13 residues. The V end was cut by 3 bases, the J end by 2 bases, with 8 bases between. CDR3 protein: CASSLDRPYEQYF. CDR3 nucleotide sequence: TGTGCCAGCAGCTTGGACCGCCCCTACGAGCAGTACTTC. The full variable domain, rest sourced from reference TRBV7-6 and TRBJ2-7, is GAGVSQSPRYKVTKRGQDVALRCDPISGHVSLYWYRQALGQGPEFLTYFNYEAQQDKSGLPNDRFSAERPEGSISTLTIQRTEQRDSAMYRCASSLDRPYEQYFGPGTRLTVT.

The chain combines TRBV7-3 with TRBJ2-5; tentatively, D is TRBD1 (6 bases). Trimming pared 6 bases from V and 2 bases from J, leaving 13 bases between. The germline V gene encodes CDR1 SGHTA and CDR2 FQGTGA. This CDR3 is 14 amino acids long. This CDR3 reads CASRVGGRQETQYF. As DNA, the CDR3 is TGTGCCAGCAGGGTTGGGGGCCGGCAAGAGACCCAGTACTTC.